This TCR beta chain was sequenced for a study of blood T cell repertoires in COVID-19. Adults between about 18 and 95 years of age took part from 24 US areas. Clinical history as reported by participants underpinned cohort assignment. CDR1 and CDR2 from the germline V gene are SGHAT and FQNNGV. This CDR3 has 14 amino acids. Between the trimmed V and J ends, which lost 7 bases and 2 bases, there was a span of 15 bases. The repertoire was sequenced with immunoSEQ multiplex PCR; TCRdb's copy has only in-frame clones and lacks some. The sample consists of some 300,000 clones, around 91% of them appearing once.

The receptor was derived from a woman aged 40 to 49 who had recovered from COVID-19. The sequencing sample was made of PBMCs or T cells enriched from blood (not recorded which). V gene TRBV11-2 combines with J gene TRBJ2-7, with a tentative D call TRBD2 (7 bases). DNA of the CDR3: TGTGCCAGCACCAACTGGGGGGGGCCCTACGAGCAGTACTTC. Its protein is CASTNWGGPYEQYF.